The clone carrying this T cell receptor (beta chain) has ten or more counts. Its antigen is as yet unknown. This sample is part of a study of neurological immune-mediated disorders. This CDR3 is 15 amino acids long. Trimming took 1 base from V and 1 from J, leaving 10 bases between them. Germline values: CDR1 SSHAT, CDR2 FNYEAQ (reference sequence). The study's findings and limits: There were no CDR3 amino acid sequences shared by expanded clones across subjects, a result suggesting private repertoires in all groups.

Synthesis of cDNA was accomplished via 5'RACE employing 10-nucleotide random UMIs. TCRdb re-derived calls from the 5' RACE reads in MiXCR, one entry per CDR3 protein. Of roughly 29,000 distinct CDR3 sequences listed, under 30% are singletons. This receptor was identified in a man between 45 and 60 years old with HTLV-1-associated myelopathy (HAM/TSP). Sequenced material: CD4+ T cells from blood. This chain uses TRBV7-7 with TRBJ2-5; D possibly corresponds to TRBD2 (5 bases). CDR3 residues: CASSLGRVFQETQYF. CDR3 bases: TGTGCCAGCAGCTTAGGGCGGGTATTCCAAGAGACCCAGTACTTC.